This passage covers 27 T cell receptor beta chains from one sample sequenced in a study of graft-versus-host responses after intestinal transplantation. These receptors are not linked to any known antigen. Assay: immunoSEQ multiplex PCR; the TCRdb copy retains only in-frame clones and omits some. The top ten hold less than 0.6% of the sample, which has tens of thousands of clones, over 85% seen once. The sequenced sample was unstimulated CD8+ T cells sorted from spleen or lymph node cells, obtained before intestinal transplant. The receptor set was obtained from a human donor who received an intestinal transplant.

The chain carries TRBV9 and TRBJ2-5, with a possible D match to TRBD1 (8 bases). The germline V gene encodes CDR1 SGDLS and CDR2 YYNGEE. The CDR3 runs 16 residues. Trimming took 3 bases from V and 1 from J, leaving 16 bases between them. The CDR3 nucleotides read TGTGCCAGCAGCGCCGAACAGGGGGGGGGCCAAGAGACCCAGTACTTC. This encodes CASSAEQGGGQETQYF.

This clone was found once. The chain joins TRBV9 to TRBJ1-1; the match to TRBD1 covers 9 bases. The germline CDR1 and CDR2 sequences are SGDLS and YYNGEE. CDR3 length: 16 amino acids. V lost 1 base, J lost 1 base, and 5 bases stayed unmatched. As DNA, the CDR3 is TGTGCCAGCAGCGTAAGGGACAGGGCTCCGAACACTGAAGCTTTCTTT. This encodes CASSVRDRAPNTEAFF.

The chain combines TRBV10-3 with TRBJ2-7; 10 bases line up with TRBD2. CDR1 and CDR2 (germline): ENHRY, SYGVKD. V lost 6 bases and J lost 2; bases outside the gene matches: 4. The CDR3 sequence is 14 residues long. CDR3 nucleotide sequence: TGTGCCATCAGCGGACTAGCGGCCCCCTACGAGCAGTACTTC. It translates to CAISGLAAPYEQYF.

The CDR3 is CASRTGDGYTF. DNA of the CDR3: TGTGCCAGTAGAACAGGGGATGGCTACACCTTC. This chain joins TRBV19 and TRBJ1-2; TRBD1 aligns across 7 bases. Germline loops: CDR1 LNHDA, CDR2 SQIVND (reference sequence). The trim removed 6 bases at V and 6 bases at J, leaving 1 base unmatched. The CDR3 has 11 amino acids.

CDR3 nucleotide sequence: TGTGCCTGCAACCTTGGGCTAGCGGGGATTGTGGAGGAGACCCAGTACTTC. Amino acid sequence: CACNLGLAGIVEETQYF. This chain joins TRBV30 and TRBJ2-5, with TRBD2 matching 9 bases. This CDR3 contains 17 residues. The V gene end was trimmed by 6 bases and the J gene end by 5 bases; junction bases not matched to a gene: 19. The germline gives CDR1 GTSNPN, CDR2 SVGIG (reference sequence).

CDR3 loop: CASSQRWAGGTDNEQFF. The CDR3 coding sequence is TGCGCCAGCAGCCAACGGTGGGCCGGAGGGACTGACAATGAGCAGTTCTTC. The V and J genes are TRBV4-1 and TRBJ2-1, with a weak D call TRBD2 (6 bases). Per the germline V gene, CDR1 is MGHRA and CDR2 is YSYEKL. V was clipped by 2 bases and J by 5 bases, with 19 bases between them. The CDR3 consists of 17 residues.

V and J are TRBV13 and TRBJ2-7; maybe TRBD2 (5 bases). The CDR3 runs to 13 residues. The V end lost 7 bases, the J end lost 1 base, and 11 bases lay between the germline ends. The germline gives CDR1 PRHDT, CDR2 FYEKMQ (reference sequence). DNA of the CDR3: TGTGCCAGCACTTCGAGGAGGTCCTACGAGCAGTACTTC. Translating gives CASTSRRSYEQYF.

The chain employs TRBV21-1 and TRBJ1-3; the table's D call, TRBD1, has no DNA check behind it. TRBV21-1 is annotated as a pseudogene. The CDR3 extends over 18 amino acids. The CDR3 coding sequence is TGTGCCAGCAGCAAAGACCTCCGGACAGGGAGATCTGGAAACACCATATATTTT. It yields the protein CASSKDLRTGRSGNTIYF.

There are a few counts of this clone. The V and J genes are TRBV5-1 and TRBJ1-5; maybe TRBD1 (6 bases). Germline V gene sequence: CDR1 SGHRS, CDR2 YFSETQ. The CDR3 consists of 15 residues. V was pared by 0 bases and J by 7 bases, with 14 bases between. The CDR3 sequence: CASSLEGGGGQPQHF. The CDR3, as DNA: TGCGCCAGCAGCTTGGAGGGTGGGGGGGGCCAGCCCCAGCATTTT.

Written as DNA, the CDR3 is TGTGCCAGTAGTGCCAACAGGGGTGATCAGCCCCAGCATTTT. Its protein is CASSANRGDQPQHF. The rearrangement joins TRBV19 to TRBJ1-5; 7 positions match TRBD1. The CDR3 has 14 residues. CDR1 and CDR2 from the germline V gene are LNHDA and SQIVND (reference sequence). V lost 5 bases to trimming and J lost 5 bases; unmatched junction nucleotides: 6.

This chain uses TRBV5-4 with TRBJ2-4; D possibly corresponds to TRBD2 (6 bases). Trimming removed 4 bases at V and 2 bases at J, with 16 bases between. The CDR3 is 16 residues long. CDR1 and CDR2 from the germline V gene are SGHNT and YYREEE (reference sequence). CDR3 in DNA: TGTGCCAGCAGCCTGATAGCGGAGGGGACCAAAAACATTCAGTACTTC. Its translation: CASSLIAEGTKNIQYF.

Of note for this clone: One end of the junction is discordant with germline, which a read error may explain. The V and J genes are TRBV7-9 and TRBJ2-5; the D gene is possibly TRBD2 (5 bases). The CDR3 contains 8 residues. Per germline, CDR1 SEHNR and CDR2 FQNEAQ (reference sequence). CDR3: CASEVGDF. CDR3 nucleotide sequence: TGTGCCAGCGAAGTCGGGGACTTC.

V and J are TRBV30 and TRBJ2-5; 10 bases match TRBD1. This CDR3 is built from 15 residues. Trimming cost V 3 bases and J 7 bases; bases outside gene matches: 11. CDR1 and CDR2 from the germline V gene are GTSNPN and SVGIG (reference sequence). This chain's CDR3 is CAWSSYRQGALTQYF. The CDR3 coding sequence is TGTGCCTGGAGCTCCTACCGACAGGGGGCTTTGACCCAGTACTTC.

There are a few counts of this clone. Here the CDR3 DNA reads TGTGCCAGCAGGACAGGGCAAGCAACTAATGAAAAACTGTTTTTT. Protein sequence: CASRTGQATNEKLFF. The J gene is TRBJ1-4, the V gene TRBV27; 7 bases are a match to TRBD1. The CDR3 contains 15 residues. The germline CDR1 and CDR2 sequences are MNHEY and SMNVEV (reference sequence). J was trimmed by 0 bases and V by 6 bases; bases with no gene match: 4.

The chain links TRBV19 to TRBJ2-7; D is undetermined. Trimming cost V 1 base and J 0 bases, with 7 bases left between them. This CDR3 region has 14 residues. In germline, CDR1 is LNHDA, CDR2 SQIVND (reference sequence). The CDR3 region has the DNA TGTGCCAGTAGTATAGGCAGCGTCTCCTACGAGCAGTACTTC. It encodes CASSIGSVSYEQYF.

The chain carries TRBV6-5 and TRBJ2-7; D not resolved. Deletions cut 0 bases from V and 0 bases from J, with 6 bases between. There are 14 residues in the CDR3. Per the germline V gene, CDR1 is MNHEY and CDR2 is SVGAGI. CDR3 sequence (DNA): TGTGCCAGCAGTTACTCTGACTTCTCCTACGAGCAGTACTTC. This translates into CASSYSDFSYEQYF.

The rearrangement joins TRBV27 to TRBJ1-6; 9 positions agree with TRBD1. V lost 1 base, J lost 7 bases, and 8 bases stayed unmatched. Germline CDR1 reads MNHEY; CDR2 reads SMNVEV (reference sequence). The CDR3 extends over 17 amino acids. CDR3 nucleotide sequence: TGTGCCAGCAGTTTATTTGGACAGGGGACATGGAATTCACCCCTCCACTTT. Translating it yields CASSLFGQGTWNSPLHF.

The genes are TRBV30 and TRBJ2-7, with D possibly being TRBD2 (5 bases). This CDR3 spans 12 amino acids. CDR1 is GTSNPN and CDR2 is SVGIG in the germline V gene (reference sequence). V was trimmed by 2 bases and J by 3 bases, leaving 8 bases between them. CDR3 sequence reads: CAWSLGVYEQYF. The CDR3 region has the DNA TGTGCCTGGAGTCTCGGGGTCTACGAGCAGTACTTC.

The rearrangement links TRBV11-1 to TRBJ2-7; TRBD2 might be the D (5 bases). The length of the CDR3 is 13 residues. CDR1 SGHAT and CDR2 FQDESV come from the germline V gene (reference sequence). The V end was cut by 4 bases, the J end by 5 bases, with 12 bases between. This CDR3 reads CASSSGSGDEQYF. The CDR3 nucleotides read TGTGCCAGCAGCTCGGGGTCGGGCGACGAGCAGTACTTC.

This rearrangement joins TRBV2 to TRBJ2-5, with 7 bases that match TRBD1. Germline CDR1 reads SNHLY; CDR2 reads FYNNEI. Losses at the gene ends were 3 bases for V and 3 bases for J; bases not matched to a gene: 1. The CDR3 length is 13 residues. CDR3 protein: CASSDGTEETQYF. CDR3 in DNA: TGTGCCAGCAGTGATGGGACAGAAGAGACCCAGTACTTC.

V usage is TRBV5-5 and J usage is TRBJ1-2; 9 bases agree with TRBD1. The germline V gene encodes CDR1 SGHKS and CDR2 YYEKEE (reference sequence). The V and J ends lost 3 bases and 6 bases, in that order; junction bases with no gene match: 6. The CDR3 is 14 residues long. The CDR3 region has the DNA TGTGCCAGCAGCTCGGGACAGGGAAGAGATGGCTACACCTTC. This translates into CASSSGQGRDGYTF.

This chain links TRBV5-1 with TRBJ1-1, with TRBD1 matching over 7 bases. With V trimmed by 0 bases and J by 0 bases, 8 bases remained unmatched. CDR1 SGHRS and CDR2 YFSETQ come from the germline V gene. The CDR3 runs 17 residues. The CDR3, as DNA: TGCGCCAGCAGCTTGGGCGGTAGGGGGCTGATGAACACTGAAGCTTTCTTT. Translated: CASSLGGRGLMNTEAFF.

This chain connects TRBV29-1 to TRBJ2-5; no clear D gene. Germline lookup yields CDR1 SQVTM and CDR2 ANQGSEA. This CDR3 spans 12 amino acids. The V end lost 8 bases, the J end lost 5 bases, and 15 bases lay between the germline ends. The CDR3 region has the DNA TGCAGCCATAACCGCGTCCGGGAGACCCAGTACTTC. It is translated as CSHNRVRETQYF.

This chain uses TRBV5-1 with TRBJ2-7; 12 bases fit TRBD1. With 7 bases clipped from V and 7 bases from J, the junction kept 9 bases outside the gene matches. This CDR3 spans 14 amino acids. Germline V gene data show CDR1 as SGHRS and CDR2 as YFSETQ. The CDR3 DNA reads TGCGCCAGCTCTCTGGGACAGGGGGCGAGGGAGCAGTACTTC. It encodes CASSLGQGAREQYF.

The J gene is TRBJ1-2, the V gene TRBV9; 7 bases match TRBD1. The CDR3 runs 15 residues. CDR1 and CDR2 (germline): SGDLS, YYNGEE. V trimming: 2 bases; J trimming: 3 bases; junction bases outside the gene matches: 7. DNA of the CDR3: TGTGCCAGCAGCGTCTTAGGGGGCGCGGACTATGGCTACACCTTC. Translation gives CASSVLGGADYGYTF.

The chain carries TRBV6-1 and TRBJ2-5; maybe TRBD1 (6 bases). Matching the DNA end better, TRBJ2-7 makes the J call doubtful. CDR1 and CDR2 from the germline V gene are MNHNS and SASEGT. The CDR3 is 15 residues long. CDR3 in DNA: TGTGCCAGCAGTGAAGGTAGGGGACACAATTACGAGCAGTACTTC. As protein: CASSEGRGHNYEQYF.

The genes are TRBV27 and TRBJ1-5; D unclear. Trimming left V 5 bases short and J 0 bases short, with 5 bases between. The CDR3 length is 13 residues. Germline CDR1 and CDR2: MNHEY and SMNVEV (reference sequence). CDR3 sequence reads: CASSDTSNQPQHF. As DNA, the CDR3 is TGTGCCAGCAGTGACACTAGCAATCAGCCCCAGCATTTT.